This paragraph covers one T cell receptor (beta chain) sequence. Its antigen remains unknown. Sequencing of unsorted PBMC DNA was carried out using ten immunoSEQ deep assay plates. The data were produced by immunoSEQ multiplex PCR, yet TCRdb's version contains in-frame clones alone and is incomplete. The sample holds more than 400,000 clones, about 72% seen once. This specimen belongs to a study of shared clonotypes between healthy human individuals. Study-level background: The donors, two women and a few men, were aged 18 to 49.

Study-wide results and limits: An anticipated effect of sequencing depth on clonotype sharing among donors was recognized.

V was pared by 2 bases and J by 1 base, with 7 bases between. Per the germline V gene, CDR1 is KGHSH and CDR2 is LQKENI. The CDR3 is 14 amino acids. The receptor comes from a woman in her forties in good health. Some clones in this sample may be carry-over from other donors' samples. The sequenced sample was PBMCs. The chain carries TRBV18 and TRBJ2-3; D is unclear. The CDR3 loop reads CASSPSPGTDTQYF. DNA for the CDR3: TGTGCCAGCTCACCATCCCCCGGCACAGATACGCAGTATTTT.